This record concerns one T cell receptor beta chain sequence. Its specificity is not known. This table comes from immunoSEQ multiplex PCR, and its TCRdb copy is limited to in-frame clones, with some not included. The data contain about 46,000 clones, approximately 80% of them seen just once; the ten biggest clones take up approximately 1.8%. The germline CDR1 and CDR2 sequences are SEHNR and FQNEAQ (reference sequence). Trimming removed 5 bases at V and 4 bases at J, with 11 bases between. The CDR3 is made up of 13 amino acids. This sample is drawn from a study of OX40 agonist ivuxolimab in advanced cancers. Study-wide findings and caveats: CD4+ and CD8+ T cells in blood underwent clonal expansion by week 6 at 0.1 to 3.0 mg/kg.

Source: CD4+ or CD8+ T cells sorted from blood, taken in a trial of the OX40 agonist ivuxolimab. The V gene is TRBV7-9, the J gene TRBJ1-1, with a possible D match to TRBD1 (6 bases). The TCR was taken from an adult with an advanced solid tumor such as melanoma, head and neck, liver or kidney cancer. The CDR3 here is CASSKGQFTEAFF. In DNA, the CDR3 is TGTGCCAGCAGCAAAGGACAGTTCACTGAAGCTTTCTTT. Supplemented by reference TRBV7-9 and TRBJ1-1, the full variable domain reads DTGVSQNPRHKITKRGQNVTFRCDPISEHNRLYWYRQTLGQGPEFLTYFQNEAQLEKSRLLSDRFSAERPKGSFSTLEIQRTEQGDSAMYLCASSKGQFTEAFFGQGTRLTVV.